These 21 T cell receptor beta chains were all obtained from the same sample, sequenced in a study of T cell responses to AZD1222 COVID-19 vaccine. Using immunoSEQ multiplex PCR, the repertoire was profiled, and TCRdb retains in-frame clones only, with some absent. The sample includes about 110,000 clones, approximately 86% of them seen just once. The input for sequencing was peripheral blood, taken on day 0 of MenACWY control vaccination. Receptors were obtained from an adult in good health.

The chain is built from TRBV7-2 and TRBJ1-2, with 8 bases matching TRBD1. This CDR3 spans 14 amino acids. V gave up 2 bases and J gave up 6 bases; unmatched junction bases: 5. Germline CDR1 SGHTA, CDR2 FQGNSA. The DNA of the CDR3 is TGTGCCAGCAGCTTACCAGGGGGCGGTAATGGCTACACCTTC. Translated: CASSLPGGGNGYTF.

The chain combines TRBV5-1 with TRBJ2-2; either TRBD1 or TRBD2 may fit D (6 bases each). This CDR3 is 15 amino acids long. V dropped 3 bases and J dropped 4 bases, with 13 bases sitting between them. Germline lookup yields CDR1 SGHRS and CDR2 YFSETQ. The CDR3 sequence: CASSYGGTITGELFF. As DNA, the CDR3 is TGCGCCAGCAGCTACGGCGGGACAATCACCGGGGAGCTGTTTTTT.

This chain uses TRBV5-6 with TRBJ1-1; a weak D match, TRBD1 (5 bases). The CDR3 covers 14 residues. From germline, CDR1 is SGHDT and CDR2 YYEEEE. Trimming cost V 7 bases and J 1 base, with 14 bases left between them. The CDR3 loop reads CASGTGGGNTEAFF. CDR3 DNA sequence: TGTGCCAGCGGGACTGGGGGTGGGAACACTGAAGCTTTCTTT. The whole variable domain, filled in from reference TRBV5-6 and TRBJ1-1, reads DAGVTQSPTHLIKTRGQQVTLRCSPKSGHDTVSWYQQALGQGPQFIFQYYEEEERQRGNFPDRFSGHQFPNYSSELNVNALLLGDSALYLCASGTGGGNTEAFFGQGTRLTVV.

The rearrangement joins TRBV19 to TRBJ2-7; D not resolved. Trimming stripped 5 bases from V and 3 bases from J, with 5 bases between. The germline gives CDR1 LNHDA, CDR2 SQIVND (reference sequence). CDR3 length equals 11 residues. The CDR3 sequence: CASSSVYEQYF. The CDR3 nucleotides read TGTGCCAGTAGTTCGGTCTACGAGCAGTACTTC.

There are a few counts of this clone. The rearrangement links TRBV9 to TRBJ1-3; TRBD1 agrees at 7 bases. Trimming at V came to 0 bases and at J to 4 bases, leaving 4 bases not matched to a gene. This CDR3 is built from 15 residues. Germline CDR1 and CDR2: SGDLS and YYNGEE. DNA for the CDR3: TGTGCCAGCAGCGTAGAGACAGGGACCGGAAACACCATATATTTT. Protein sequence: CASSVETGTGNTIYF.

This chain uses TRBV7-9 with TRBJ1-1, with a weak D call TRBD1 (5 bases). Looked up from germline, CDR1 is SEHNR and CDR2 is FQNEAQ (reference sequence). CDR3 length: 14 amino acids. Trimming pared 2 bases from V and 4 bases from J, leaving 11 bases between. The CDR3 loop reads CASSLLGGTTEAFF. In DNA form, the CDR3 reads TGTGCCAGCAGCTTATTGGGAGGGACCACTGAAGCTTTCTTT.

The chain carries TRBV28 and TRBJ1-1; 7 bases agree with TRBD1. The V gene end was trimmed by 5 bases and the J gene end by 5 bases; junction bases not matched to a gene: 8. The CDR3 consists of 14 residues. Germline V gene sequence: CDR1 MDHEN, CDR2 SYDVKM. The CDR3 reads CASSPTGRSTEAFF. The CDR3 DNA follows: TGTGCCAGCAGTCCGACAGGGAGGTCGACTGAAGCTTTCTTT.

The genes are TRBV4-2 and TRBJ1-1; 7 nucleotides agree with TRBD1. The V and J ends lost 3 bases and 8 bases, in that order; junction bases with no gene match: 15. The CDR3 has 16 residues. The V gene's germline CDR1 is LGHNA and CDR2 YNFKEQ. DNA for the CDR3: TGTGCCAGCAGCCAGGGTGTAGGGGACAGCGGGTACGAAGCTTTCTTT. Its protein is CASSQGVGDSGYEAFF.

V gene TRBV19 combines with J gene TRBJ1-3; D not resolved. V lost 6 bases, J lost 2 bases, and 17 bases lay in between. The CDR3 consists of 16 residues. The germline gives CDR1 LNHDA, CDR2 SQIVND (reference sequence). In nucleotides, the CDR3 is TGTGCCAGTAGAAGGCCCCTTTCAGGAACTGGAAACACCATATATTTT. Its translation is CASRRPLSGTGNTIYF.

The chain uses TRBV7-9 and TRBJ1-3; TRBD1 is a possible D gene (6 bases). V was cut by 5 bases and J by 4 bases, with 15 bases left in between. The germline gives CDR1 SEHNR, CDR2 FQNEAQ (reference sequence). This CDR3 is built from 15 residues. The CDR3 region is CASSRNRVGGNTIYF. In DNA form, the CDR3 reads TGTGCCAGCAGCCGAAACAGGGTGGGAGGAAACACCATATATTTT. Full variable domain (rest looked up from reference TRBV7-9 and TRBJ1-3): DTGVSQNPRHKITKRGQNVTFRCDPISEHNRLYWYRQTLGQGPEFLTYFQNEAQLEKSRLLSDRFSAERPKGSFSTLEIQRTEQGDSAMYLCASSRNRVGGNTIYFGEGSWLTVV.

The CDR3 sequence: CASSYIQLEQPQHF. In DNA, the CDR3 is TGTGCCAGCAGTTACATACAGCTGGAGCAGCCCCAGCATTTT. The chain couples TRBV6-2 or TRBV6-3 to TRBJ1-5; D gene uncertain. Germline CDR1 and CDR2: MNHEY and SVGEGT. V was cut by 2 bases and J by 7 bases, with 12 bases left in between. The CDR3 runs 14 residues.

V gene TRBV7-2 combines with J gene TRBJ2-7, with 9 bases aligning to TRBD1. This CDR3 comprises 15 residues. CDR1 and CDR2 (germline): SGHTA, FQGNSA. The J segment lost 2 bases and the V segment lost 7 bases, leaving 9 bases of the junction unmatched. The CDR3 region is CASTKRGTGTYEQYF. The CDR3 nucleotides are TGTGCCAGCACCAAGAGGGGGACAGGGACCTACGAGCAGTACTTC.

The V call is TRBV29-1, the J call TRBJ1-4; tentatively, D is TRBD1 (5 bases). CDR3 length equals 12 residues. V gave up 4 bases and J gave up 4 bases, with 7 bases separating them. Germline assignment: CDR1 SQVTM and CDR2 ANQGSEA. CDR3 protein: CSVGQGNEKLFF. The CDR3 DNA reads as TGCAGCGTTGGTCAGGGTAATGAAAAACTGTTTTTT.

The V gene is TRBV4-3, the J gene TRBJ2-5; TRBD2 agrees at 10 bases. The J segment lost 1 base and the V segment lost 0 bases, leaving 5 bases of the junction unmatched. The V gene's germline CDR1 is LGHNA and CDR2 YSLEER. CDR3 length: 17 amino acids. The CDR3: CASSQDLAGGTQETQYF. DNA for the CDR3: TGCGCCAGCAGCCAAGATTTAGCGGGGGGCACCCAAGAGACCCAGTACTTC.

V usage is TRBV30 and J usage is TRBJ1-6; no definite D call. The CDR3 loop spans 17 amino acids. CDR1 is GTSNPN and CDR2 is SVGIG in the germline V gene (reference sequence). Deletions cut 0 bases from V and 9 bases from J, with 21 bases between. The CDR3 region is CAWSVRAEGSRGSPLHF. The CDR3 bases are TGTGCCTGGAGTGTACGGGCGGAGGGATCTCGCGGTTCACCCCTCCACTTT.

This chain connects TRBV28 to TRBJ2-7, with 8 bases matching TRBD1. With V trimmed by 1 base and J by 7 bases, 12 bases remained unmatched. CDR1 MDHEN and CDR2 SYDVKM come from the germline V gene. The CDR3 runs to 16 residues. CDR3 sequence: CASSLLSGQGNREQYF. The DNA of the CDR3 is TGTGCCAGCAGTTTATTATCTGGACAGGGCAATCGAGAGCAGTACTTC.

The V call is TRBV4-2, the J call TRBJ2-2, with D possibly being TRBD1 (6 bases). CDR1 LGHNA and CDR2 YNFKEQ come from the germline V gene. The CDR3 is 17 amino acids. The germline V and J ends were trimmed by 3 bases and 0 bases, with 14 bases remaining between them. CDR3 nucleotide sequence: TGTGCCAGCAGCCATCCCACCGGGACAACGAACACCGGGGAGCTGTTTTTT. Translating it yields CASSHPTGTTNTGELFF.

The chain combines TRBV29-1 with TRBJ2-1; no reliable D call. The CDR3 runs 16 residues. The germline V gene encodes CDR1 SQVTM and CDR2 ANQGSEA. The V end was cut by 8 bases, the J end by 6 bases, with 26 bases between. CDR3 residues: CSLNRRTGRFPNEQFF. CDR3 nucleotides: TGCAGCCTTAACCGGCGGACCGGCAGGTTTCCCAATGAGCAGTTCTTC.

The gene calls are TRBV7-2 and TRBJ2-2, with 8 bases lining up with TRBD2. Germline V gene lookup returns CDR1 SGHTA and CDR2 FQGNSA. The CDR3 has 19 amino acids. The trim removed 4 bases at V and 5 bases at J, leaving 18 bases unmatched. DNA of the CDR3: TGTGCCAGCAGCTCCAAGATCCTCCAGCGGGGGATCAATACCGGGGAGCTGTTTTTT. Translated, it gives CASSSKILQRGINTGELFF.

This clone was found a few times. The chain uses TRBV12-3 or TRBV12-4 and TRBJ1-5, with TRBD1 as a possible D gene (6 bases). The CDR3 runs 13 residues. V was trimmed by 4 bases and J by 9 bases, leaving 13 bases between them. This CDR3 reads CASSSGEPGPQHF. CDR3 bases: TGTGCCAGCAGTTCAGGGGAGCCAGGGCCCCAGCATTTT.

This chain links TRBV3-1 (or the pseudogene TRBV3-2) with TRBJ1-2, with 7 bases that match TRBD1. The CDR3 covers 15 residues. Trimming cost V 0 bases and J 6 bases; bases outside gene matches: 7. The V gene's germline CDR1 is LGHDT and CDR2 YNNKEL (reference sequence). CDR3 nucleotide sequence: TGTGCCAGCAGCCAAGAGGGGGGCAGGGGGAATGGCTACACCTTC. Encoded protein: CASSQEGGRGNGYTF.